The 16 T cell receptor beta chains given below trace back to one sample, sequenced in a study of blood T cells in healthy people across ages. The use of a sample-barcoded 5' primer and a J-beta primer mix characterized a second PCR of 7 to 11 cycles. MiXCR, run by TCRdb on the 5' RACE reads, gives a single entry per CDR3 protein. The repertoire includes hundreds of thousands of distinct CDR3 sequences, around 26% of them detected once, and 15% to 20% sits in the top ten. The sample was blood. The origin of the receptors is a woman older than 75 in good health.

This clonotype was recorded many times. The rearrangement uses TRBV13 and TRBJ2-3; perhaps TRBD1 as D (6 bases). This CDR3 is built from 15 residues. V gave up 5 bases and J gave up 2 bases, with 14 bases separating them. In germline, CDR1 is PRHDT, CDR2 FYEKMQ (reference sequence). DNA of the CDR3: TGTGCCAGCAGCCCTACGGGACACATCACAGATACGCAGTATTTT. It translates to CASSPTGHITDTQYF.

This clonotype was detected only a few times. The chain carries TRBV12-3 or TRBV12-4 and TRBJ1-2; D is possibly TRBD1 (6 bases). The ends were cut back, 8 bases at V and 8 bases at J, with 18 bases in the middle. CDR3 size: 13 residues. DNA of the CDR3: TGTGCCAGCCGTCGCGGGGGGCCCGGAGGCTACACCTTC. The encoded protein is CASRRGGPGGYTF.

The V and J genes are TRBV20-1 and TRBJ2-3, with a tentative D call TRBD1 (5 bases). The CDR3 runs to 18 residues. CDR1 and CDR2 (germline): DFQATT, SNEGSKA (reference sequence). V was shortened by 1 base and J by 7 bases, with 27 bases between the two germline ends. The CDR3 DNA reads as TGCAGTGCTAGAGCCGCCGACGTGGGAAGAACAAGGGGAAATACGCAGTATTTT. Translation gives CSARAADVGRTRGNTQYF.

This clonotype was seen repeatedly, ten times or more. V usage is TRBV7-2 and J usage is TRBJ2-2; TRBD1 matches 9 bases. This CDR3 has 15 amino acids. With 2 bases clipped from V and 5 bases from J, the junction kept 3 bases outside the gene matches. Germline CDR1 SGHTA, CDR2 FQGNSA. In DNA, the CDR3 is TGTGCCAGCAGCTTATACAGGGGGCGGACCGGGGAGCTGTTTTTT. Its translation is CASSLYRGRTGELFF.

This clonotype appeared many times. The chain has TRBV12-3 or TRBV12-4 and TRBJ2-5; perhaps TRBD2 as D (6 bases). Trimming left V 3 bases short and J 5 bases short, with 13 bases between. The CDR3 spans 14 residues. CDR3 in amino acids: CASSFGGQGETQYF. The CDR3 nucleotides read TGTGCCAGCAGTTTCGGGGGTCAAGGGGAGACCCAGTACTTC.

This clonotype was seen at least ten times. J is TRBJ2-1 and V is TRBV20-1, with 13 bases lining up with TRBD2. The CDR3 totals 14 residues. Trimming at V came to 5 bases and at J to 10 bases, leaving 8 bases not matched to a gene. The germline CDR1 and CDR2 sequences are DFQATT and SNEGSKA (reference sequence). CDR3 amino acids: CSALSGTSGTEQFF. In DNA form, the CDR3 reads TGCAGTGCTCTCAGCGGGACTAGCGGGACAGAGCAGTTCTTC.

This clonotype was observed at least ten times. The chain carries TRBV27 and TRBJ2-3; 7 positions match TRBD2. The V segment lost 5 bases and the J segment 1 base; nucleotides outside the gene matches: 18. Germline CDR1 MNHEY, CDR2 SMNVEV (reference sequence). The CDR3 length is 19 residues. The CDR3 sequence is CASSPLGLGGRGGTDTQYF. CDR3 DNA sequence: TGTGCCAGCAGTCCCCTCGGGCTAGGAGGGAGGGGCGGCACAGATACGCAGTATTTT.

The V and J genes are TRBV5-1 and TRBJ2-1, with 7 bases aligning to TRBD2. CDR1 and CDR2 from the germline V gene are SGHRS and YFSETQ. The CDR3 runs 15 residues. V trimming: 4 bases; J trimming: 4 bases; junction bases outside the gene matches: 8. Here the CDR3 reads CASSPRVAGYNEQFF. Here the CDR3 DNA reads TGCGCCAGCAGCCCCCGGGTAGCGGGTTACAATGAGCAGTTCTTC.

This clonotype was detected a few times. This chain joins TRBV6-6 and TRBJ1-2, with TRBD1 matching 7 bases. Germline assignment: CDR1 MNHNY and CDR2 SVGAGI (reference sequence). The CDR3 totals 15 residues. The V and J ends lost 2 bases and 5 bases, in that order; junction bases with no gene match: 8. The CDR3 is CASSYGQDPGYGYTF. As DNA, the CDR3 is TGTGCCAGCAGTTACGGACAGGATCCCGGATATGGCTACACCTTC.

This clonotype was picked up many times. The chain links TRBV20-1 to TRBJ2-1, with D possibly being TRBD2 (6 bases). The CDR3 runs 15 residues. V lost 3 bases and J lost 7, with 19 bases in between. The germline V gene encodes CDR1 DFQATT and CDR2 SNEGSKA (reference sequence). CDR3 in amino acids: CSASPGTPGANEQFF. CDR3 bases: TGCAGTGCTAGCCCCGGGACGCCGGGAGCAAATGAGCAGTTCTTC.

On this clonotype itself: A much larger clone differs by one base, so this may be a read error. The rearrangement joins TRBV7-2 to TRBJ2-5; D unclear. This CDR3 has 13 amino acids. Trimming took off 6 bases at V and 0 bases at J, with 8 bases between the two ends. Germline V CDR1 and CDR2: SGHTA, FQGNSA. This CDR3 reads CASRLQYQETQYF. As DNA, the CDR3 is TGTGCCAGCAGGTTGCAATACCAAGAGACCCAGTACTTC.

This clonotype was counted between two and nine times. CDR3 coding DNA: TGTGCCAGCATGGGGACAGGGACAATTGGCACCGGGGAGCTGTTTTTT. Translating gives CASMGTGTIGTGELFF. This chain uses TRBV2 with TRBJ2-2, with 9 bases that match TRBD1. Trimming took 7 bases from V and 4 from J; bases not matched to a gene: 10. CDR3 length: 16 residues. From germline, CDR1 is SNHLY and CDR2 FYNNEI.

There are many counts of this clonotype. This rearrangement joins TRBV6-2 or TRBV6-3 to TRBJ2-7, with D possibly TRBD1 on 5 matching bases. Trimming cost V 6 bases and J 9 bases, with 15 bases left between them. Germline V lookup: CDR1 MNHEY, CDR2 SVGEGT. The CDR3 covers 12 residues. As DNA, the CDR3 is TGTGCCAGCAGCCAAACATGGACATGGCAGTACTTC. Its translation is CASSQTWTWQYF.

This clonotype was picked up many times. CDR3 DNA: TGTGCCAGCAGCTTGGTGGGCGCGAGCAATCAGCCCCAGCATTTT. Residues: CASSLVGASNQPQHF. The chain carries TRBV7-9 and TRBJ1-5; D ambiguous. The CDR3 is 15 amino acids. The germline V and J ends were trimmed by 3 bases and 1 base, with 10 bases remaining between them. Germline loops: CDR1 SEHNR, CDR2 FQNEAQ (reference sequence).

A remark on this clonotype: Just one base apart from a much larger clone, this may be a read error. The rearrangement uses TRBV4-1 and TRBJ2-4; TRBD1 matches at 7 bases. The CDR3 is 15 amino acids. V was clipped by 2 bases and J by 13 bases; unmatched bases: 14. Germline CDR1 and CDR2: MGHRA and YSYEKL. CDR3 nucleotides: TGCGCCAGCAGCCAACCAGGGGGACGATCGAATGAGCAGTACTTC. This sequence encodes CASSQPGGRSNEQYF.

The rearrangement joins TRBV27 to TRBJ2-3, with TRBD1 as a possible D gene (6 bases). CDR1 is MNHEY, CDR2 SMNVEV, per germline (reference sequence). The CDR3 extends over 16 amino acids. Trimming removed 0 bases at V and 4 bases at J, with 14 bases between. Here the CDR3 DNA reads TGTGCCAGCAGTTTATCGGCCCCTGAGGGGGCAGATACGCAGTATTTT. This codes for CASSLSAPEGADTQYF.